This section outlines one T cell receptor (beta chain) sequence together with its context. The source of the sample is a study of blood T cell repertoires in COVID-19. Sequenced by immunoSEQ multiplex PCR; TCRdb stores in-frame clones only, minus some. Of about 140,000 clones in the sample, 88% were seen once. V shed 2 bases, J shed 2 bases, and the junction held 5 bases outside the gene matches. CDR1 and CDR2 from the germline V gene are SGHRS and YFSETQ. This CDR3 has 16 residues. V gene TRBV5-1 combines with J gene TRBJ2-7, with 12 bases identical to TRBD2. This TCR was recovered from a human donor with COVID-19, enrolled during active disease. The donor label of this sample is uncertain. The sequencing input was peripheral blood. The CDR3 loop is CASSFQTSGGTYEQYF. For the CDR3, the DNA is TGCGCCAGCAGCTTCCAAACTAGCGGGGGGACCTACGAGCAGTACTTC. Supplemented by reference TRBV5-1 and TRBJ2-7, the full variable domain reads KAGVTQTPRYLIKTRGQQVTLSCSPISGHRSVSWYQQTPGQGLQFLFEYFSETQRNKGNFPGRFSGRQFSNSRSEMNVSTLELGDSALYLCASSFQTSGGTYEQYFGPGTRLTVT.